This TCR beta chain was retrieved from a study of T cells after yellow fever vaccination. Findings and limits, study-wide: Subsequent to the booster, the majority of primary-vaccination clones reappeared (roughly 96% CD4, about 90% CD8).

This clonotype was picked up a small number of times. The antigen remains undetermined. V was clipped by 4 bases and J by 13 bases, with 14 bases between them. From germline, CDR1 is SGHTA and CDR2 FQGNSA. This CDR3 comprises 13 residues. TCRdb analysed the 5' RACE reads with MiXCR anew, one entry per CDR3 protein. The profile shows under 400,000 distinct CDR3 sequences, about an eighth of them singletons. V is TRBV7-2 and J is TRBJ1-6, with no clear D. The sequence came from a man younger than 35 who received the YFV17D yellow fever vaccine. The starting material was CD4+ T cells sorted from PBMCs, obtained 15 days after the yellow fever booster vaccination. CDR3 amino acids: CASSSVEGSPLHF. CDR3 nucleotide sequence: TGTGCCAGCAGCTCCGTGGAAGGAAGTCCCCTCCACTTT.